Following are 29 T cell receptor beta chains from one sample sequenced in a study of T cell repertoires in cytomegalovirus infection. No antigens are known for them. TCRdb re-called the reads through MiXCR, storing one row per CDR3 protein. The sample records approximately 730,000 distinct CDR3 sequences, just under 30% being singletons. Sequences were derived from cultured CD8+ T cells from PBMCs, sampled from culture after CMV antigen stimulation. The receptors were gathered from a human donor in good health (CMV status not recorded). Some clones in this sample may be carry-over from other donors' samples.

This clonotype was picked up a small number of times. The genes are TRBV7-3 and TRBJ1-3; D is possibly TRBD1 (5 bases). The CDR3 has 14 residues. V lost 5 bases to trimming and J lost 0 bases, with 8 bases between them. Germline V gives CDR1 SGHTA, CDR2 FQGTGA. CDR3 protein: CASSAGTSGNTIYF. The CDR3 nucleotides read TGTGCCAGCAGCGCCGGGACCTCTGGAAACACCATATATTTT.

The J gene is TRBJ2-1, the V gene TRBV29-1; D unclear. The CDR3 length is 13 residues. V was pared by 6 bases and J by 4 bases, with 13 bases between. In germline, CDR1 is SQVTM, CDR2 ANQGSEA. CDR3: CSVGDTPYNEQFF. Written as DNA, the CDR3 is TGCAGCGTCGGTGATACTCCGTACAATGAGCAGTTCTTC.

The CDR3, as DNA: TGTGCCAGCGGCTCCCCGCGTCAGCCCCAGCATTTT. This gives the protein CASGSPRQPQHF. The V call is TRBV28, the J call TRBJ1-5, with no clear D. The CDR3 loop spans 12 amino acids. Germline V lookup: CDR1 MDHEN, CDR2 SYDVKM. Trimming removed 8 bases from V and 6 bases from J, with 11 bases in between.

CDR3 sequence: CASSIQPGTGETQYF. The CDR3 coding sequence is TGTGCCAGTAGTATACAACCGGGAACAGGAGAGACCCAGTACTTC. The gene calls are TRBV19 and TRBJ2-5, with D perhaps given as TRBD1 or TRBD2 (5 bases each). The CDR3 runs 15 residues. Germline assignment: CDR1 LNHDA and CDR2 SQIVND (reference sequence). Deletions cut 2 bases from V and 4 bases from J, with 14 bases between.

As for this clonotype: A read error may be the cause here, since a much bigger clone is one base away. Given the absence of the conserved phenylalanine or tryptophan at the CDR3 end, a read error is likely. The CDR3 reads CASSLEAEQFC. The CDR3 bases are TGTGCCAGCAGCTTAGAGGCAGAGCAGTTCTGC. The rearrangement uses TRBV7-6 and TRBJ2-1; D remains unclear. CDR1 is SGHVS, CDR2 FNYEAQ, per germline. The V end was cut by 1 base, the J end by 10 bases, with 5 bases between. The CDR3 runs to 11 residues.

The rearrangement joins TRBV6-6 to TRBJ2-5, with TRBD1 as a possible D gene (6 bases). This CDR3 has 23 amino acids. CDR1 is MNHNY, CDR2 SVGAGI, per germline (reference sequence). V was clipped by 0 bases and J by 2 bases, with 34 bases between them. The CDR3 spells CASSYSSKAGGTGFLGAQETQYF. As DNA, the CDR3 is TGTGCCAGCAGTTACTCGAGTAAGGCTGGCGGAACAGGGTTTTTGGGGGCTCAAGAGACCCAGTACTTC.

This clonotype occurred a few times. The CDR3 sequence is CASRDFGPQHF. In nucleotides, the CDR3 is TGTGCCAGCAGAGATTTCGGGCCCCAGCATTTT. This rearrangement joins TRBV28 to TRBJ1-5; D not certain. CDR3 length: 11 residues. V was clipped by 6 bases and J by 9 bases, with 9 bases between them. The germline V gene has CDR1 MDHEN and CDR2 SYDVKM.

This chain uses TRBV12-3 or TRBV12-4 with TRBJ2-2; weak D call: TRBD1 (6 bases). This CDR3 has 14 amino acids. With 3 bases removed from V and 6 bases from J, the gap between germline ends came to 11 bases. The CDR3 DNA is TGTGCCAGCAGTTTGAAGGGGACACCCGGGGAGCTGTTTTTT. Its protein is CASSLKGTPGELFF.

This clonotype was seen a few times. The chain is built from TRBV6-8 and TRBJ2-1; TRBD1 might be the D (5 bases). V was trimmed by 0 bases and J by 8 bases, leaving 17 bases between them. Germline-derived CDR1 and CDR2 are MNHGY and SAAAGT. The CDR3 covers 16 residues. The CDR3 loop is CASSYSGRVYGDEQFF. The DNA of the CDR3 is TGTGCCAGCAGTTACTCGGGCAGGGTCTATGGGGATGAGCAGTTCTTC.

This clonotype was counted a few times. The chain is built from TRBV6-2 or TRBV6-3 and TRBJ2-1; perhaps TRBD1 as D (6 bases). Germline values: CDR1 MNHEY, CDR2 SVGEGT. Trimming pared 7 bases from V and 4 bases from J, leaving 17 bases between. The CDR3 consists of 15 residues. DNA of the CDR3: TGTGCCAGCAATGCACGTACAGGGCTTTACAATGAGCAGTTCTTC. As protein: CASNARTGLYNEQFF.

The chain uses TRBV4-1 and TRBJ2-1; D ambiguous. The germline gives CDR1 MGHRA, CDR2 YSYEKL. The V end was cut by 4 bases, the J end by 0 bases, with 13 bases between. The CDR3 runs 16 residues. CDR3 DNA: TGCGCCAGCAGCCGGCCGTTCGGTAGCTCCTACAATGAGCAGTTCTTC. This sequence encodes CASSRPFGSSYNEQFF.

This clonotype has a handful of counts. The chain combines TRBV6-2 or TRBV6-3 with TRBJ2-7; unclear D gene. With 5 bases removed from V and 0 bases from J, the gap between germline ends came to 14 bases. The CDR3 consists of 15 residues. Germline V gene lookup returns CDR1 MNHEY and CDR2 SVGEGT. Here the CDR3 reads CASSTSRPSSYEQYF. CDR3 sequence (DNA): TGTGCCAGCAGTACTTCTAGGCCGAGCTCCTACGAGCAGTACTTC.

This clonotype turned up a few times. This chain links TRBV10-3 with TRBJ1-2; TRBD1 might be the D (5 bases). The CDR3 loop spans 13 amino acids. The germline CDR1 and CDR2 sequences are ENHRY and SYGVKD. Deletions cut 4 bases from V and 4 bases from J, with 10 bases between. The CDR3 DNA reads as TGTGCCATCAGTGCCCGGACAACCTATGGCTACACCTTC. Protein: CAISARTTYGYTF.

The V and J genes are TRBV10-3 and TRBJ1-6; D unresolved. The V end lost 6 bases, the J end lost 10 bases, and 19 bases lay between the germline ends. CDR1 and CDR2 from the germline V gene are ENHRY and SYGVKD. The CDR3 is 15 amino acids. The chain's CDR3 is CAIRITDSGGSPLHF. CDR3 bases: TGTGCCATCAGGATAACCGACTCAGGTGGATCACCCCTCCACTTT.

This clonotype was recorded only once. Sequence at one end of the junction differs from germline and may be a read error. The J gene is TRBJ1-4, the V gene TRBV7-6; possibly TRBD1 for D (5 bases). This CDR3 is built from 14 residues. CDR1 is SGHVS and CDR2 is FNYEAQ in the germline V gene. CDR3 residues: CASSLAGRNEQLFF. The DNA of the CDR3 is TGTGCCAGCAGCTTAGCGGGGCGCAATGAACAACTGTTTTTT.

This chain joins TRBV12-3 or TRBV12-4 and TRBJ1-3; 9 bases align to TRBD1. Unmatched junction bases numbered 5, after V lost 7 bases and J lost 4 bases. CDR3 length: 14 residues. The CDR3 sequence: CASNRQGGGNTIYF. In nucleotides, the CDR3 is TGTGCCAGCAACAGACAGGGGGGAGGAAACACCATATATTTT.

The CDR3 spells CSVEVVGTTIYNEQFF. The DNA of the CDR3 is TGCAGCGTTGAAGTGGTCGGGACTACCATTTACAATGAGCAGTTCTTC. The J gene is TRBJ2-1, the V gene TRBV29-1; 7 nucleotides agree with TRBD2. CDR3 size: 16 residues. Losses at the gene ends were 1 base for V and 4 bases for J; bases not matched to a gene: 10. Germline V lookup: CDR1 SQVTM, CDR2 ANQGSEA.

This clonotype was seen a few times. The J gene is TRBJ1-4, the V gene TRBV3-1, with unresolved D. V was clipped by 0 bases and J by 0 bases, with 5 bases between them. Germline CDR1 reads LGHDT; CDR2 reads YNNKEL (reference sequence). This CDR3 is 15 amino acids long. The CDR3 region has the DNA TGTGCCAGCAGCCAAGATGCCCCAACTAATGAAAAACTGTTTTTT. As protein: CASSQDAPTNEKLFF. Full variable domain (missing parts from reference TRBV3-1 and TRBJ1-4): DTAVSQTPKYLVTQMGNDKSIKCEQNLGHDTMYWYKQDSKKFLKIMFSYNNKELIINETVPNRFSPKSPDKAHLNLHINSLELGDSAVYFCASSQDAPTNEKLFFGSGTQLSVL.

This clonotype has more than one count but fewer than ten. The chain uses TRBV29-1 and TRBJ2-1; D not resolved. This CDR3 has 17 amino acids. Trimming removed 1 base at V and 1 base at J, with 17 bases between. The germline CDR1 and CDR2 sequences are SQVTM and ANQGSEA. CDR3 protein: CSVEGLGSRVSYNEQFF. CDR3 in DNA: TGCAGCGTTGAAGGTCTCGGGTCTCGGGTTTCCTACAATGAGCAGTTCTTC.

The chain combines TRBV2 with TRBJ1-2; the D gene is possibly TRBD1 (6 bases). The CDR3 has 16 amino acids. The V and J ends lost 6 bases and 4 bases respectively, with 21 bases between them. CDR1 and CDR2 from the germline V gene are SNHLY and FYNNEI. CDR3 sequence (DNA): TGTGCCAGCAGCGCCGGGCCATCAGGGGATCTCTATGGCTACACCTTC. The encoded protein is CASSAGPSGDLYGYTF.

The CDR3: CASSVSGVASGEQFF. In nucleotides, the CDR3 is TGTGCCAGCAGCGTTTCAGGGGTTGCGTCCGGTGAGCAGTTCTTC. The V and J genes are TRBV9 and TRBJ2-1; possible D gene TRBD1, 6 bases. Germline values: CDR1 SGDLS, CDR2 YYNGEE. V gave up 2 bases and J gave up 9 bases, with 18 bases separating them. This CDR3 region has 15 residues. Based on the CDR3 plus reference TRBV9 and TRBJ2-1, the full variable domain is DSGVTQTPKHLITATGQRVTLRCSPRSGDLSVYWYQQSLDQGLQFLIQYYNGEERAKGNILERFSAQQFPDLHSELNLSSLELGDSALYFCASSVSGVASGEQFFGPGTRLTVL.

The chain couples TRBV27 to TRBJ2-2, with D unresolved. The CDR3 runs 18 residues. The V end was cut by 0 bases, the J end by 4 bases, with 18 bases between. Germline-derived CDR1 and CDR2 are MNHEY and SMNVEV (reference sequence). CDR3 region: CASSLSGTRLASTGELFF. CDR3 coding DNA: TGTGCCAGCAGTTTATCCGGCACCAGACTGGCGAGCACCGGGGAGCTGTTTTTT.

The CDR3: CASSGTGATYEQYV. In nucleotides, the CDR3 is TGTGCCAGCAGCGGGACAGGCGCGACCTACGAGCAGTACGTC. This chain uses TRBV3-1 with TRBJ2-7; 8 bases fit TRBD1. Germline CDR1 LGHDT, CDR2 YNNKEL (reference sequence). The V gene end was trimmed by 5 bases and the J gene end by 2 bases; junction bases not matched to a gene: 5. The CDR3 is 14 residues long.

This clonotype was picked up a small number of times. The J gene is TRBJ1-1, the V gene TRBV15, with D possibly matching TRBD1 (5 bases). The V gene lost 5 bases and the J gene lost 5 bases, with 12 bases spanning the gap. The CDR3 contains 13 residues. Germline V gives CDR1 LNHNV, CDR2 YYDKDF (reference sequence). In nucleotides, the CDR3 is TGTGCCACCAGCTTGACAGTAAAAACTGAAGCTTTCTTT. Residues: CATSLTVKTEAFF.

The chain has TRBV19 and TRBJ2-5, with 7 bases identical to TRBD1. The CDR3 covers 15 residues. V lost 3 bases and J lost 9; bases outside the gene matches: 13. The V gene's germline CDR1 is LNHDA and CDR2 SQIVND (reference sequence). This CDR3 reads CASSIAGTDPRAQYF. The DNA of the CDR3 is TGTGCCAGTAGTATTGCCGGGACAGATCCCCGGGCCCAGTACTTC.

The chain has TRBV29-1 and TRBJ1-2; 8 nucleotides agree with TRBD1. J lost 4 bases, V lost 6 bases, and 16 bases had no gene match. This CDR3 is built from 16 residues. CDR1 and CDR2 from the germline V gene are SQVTM and ANQGSEA. CDR3 protein: CSVNYTPRQGTYGYTF. As DNA, the CDR3 is TGCAGCGTAAACTACACCCCGAGACAGGGGACCTATGGCTACACCTTC.

This clonotype was counted between two and nine times. The V and J genes are TRBV7-4 and TRBJ1-2; 7 nucleotides match TRBD1. CDR1 is SGHVT and CDR2 is SQSDAQ in the germline V gene. The CDR3 covers 18 residues. Trimming at V came to 2 bases and at J to 7 bases, leaving 19 bases not matched to a gene. The CDR3 region has the DNA TGTGCCAGCAGCTTAAGATTTTCGCGACAGGGACTTTTGCCTGGCTACACCTTC. Amino acid sequence: CASSLRFSRQGLLPGYTF.

This rearrangement joins TRBV19 to TRBJ1-5; a possible D gene is TRBD1 (5 bases). The CDR3 loop spans 14 amino acids. Germline values: CDR1 LNHDA, CDR2 SQIVND (reference sequence). V lost 7 bases, J lost 5 bases, and 15 bases lay in between. DNA of the CDR3: TGTGCCAGTACTCAGGAACAGGCGGATCAGCCCCAGCATTTT. This sequence encodes CASTQEQADQPQHF.

This clonotype was detected only a few times. The V and J genes are TRBV27 and TRBJ1-2; 10 nucleotides align to TRBD1. The germline V gene has CDR1 MNHEY and CDR2 SMNVEV (reference sequence). V shed 6 bases and J 8 bases; nucleotides not matched to a gene: 6. This CDR3 is 13 amino acids long. CDR3 protein: CASSRQGAGGYTF. CDR3 nucleotides: TGTGCCAGCAGCCGACAGGGGGCGGGGGGCTACACCTTC.